This T cell receptor (beta chain) was recorded in a study of T-cell reconstitution after alpha-beta-depleted transplantation in children. This clonotype appeared a few times. Unique molecular identifiers tagged the TCRbeta library. TCRdb passed the PCR reads through MiXCR, listing each CDR3 protein once. The sample carries 450,000 to 600,000 distinct CDR3 sequences, about 16% recorded once. V was shortened by 4 bases and J by 9 bases, with 23 bases between the two germline ends. The length of the CDR3 is 15 residues. In germline, CDR1 is SGDLS, CDR2 YYNGEE. This TCR was recovered from a human donor who donated a stem cell graft to a child with acute lymphoblastic leukemia. The sequencing used PBMCs from the stem cell graft donor, collected from the stem cell graft. The chain couples TRBV9 to TRBJ2-7; a possible D gene is TRBD1 (5 bases). CDR3 protein: CASSPTGQGIPGQYF. CDR3 nucleotides: TGTGCCAGCAGCCCTACAGGTCAAGGGATTCCGGGGCAGTACTTC.